The 22 T cell receptor beta chains presented below share a single source sample, sequenced in a study of blood T cell repertoires in COVID-19. Clones were sequenced by immunoSEQ multiplex PCR, and TCRdb holds only the in-frame ones, with some missing. Altogether about 300,000 clones are present, 65% to 90% being singletons, with the ten largest covering more than 10%. Sequencing was performed on peripheral blood. These receptors all stem from a human donor in a cohort sampled during active COVID-19.

The chain links TRBV11-2 to TRBJ2-2, with D uncertain. Looked up from germline, CDR1 is SGHAT and CDR2 is FQNNGV. The CDR3 consists of 15 residues. The V end lost 5 bases, the J end lost 6 bases, and 16 bases lay between the germline ends. As DNA, the CDR3 is TGTGCCAGCAGCGTAGGACCCGGCGGTCCCGGGGAGCTGTTTTTT. Protein: CASSVGPGGPGELFF.

V usage is TRBV27 and J usage is TRBJ1-1; possibly TRBD1 for D (5 bases). The germline CDR1 and CDR2 sequences are MNHEY and SMNVEV (reference sequence). Trimming removed 6 bases at V and 8 bases at J, with 16 bases between. This CDR3 spans 13 amino acids. The CDR3 loop reads CASSPSGGKEAFF. The CDR3 DNA reads TGTGCCAGCAGCCCCTCGGGGGGTAAAGAAGCTTTCTTT.

This clone has only one observation. The rearrangement links TRBV6-2 or TRBV6-3 to TRBJ2-7, with D unresolved. Germline CDR1 is MNHEY and CDR2 is SVGEGT. Trimming stripped 6 bases from V and 0 bases from J, with 15 bases between. This CDR3 is 15 amino acids long. This CDR3 is CASSSDTYSSYEQYF. The CDR3 DNA is TGTGCCAGCAGCTCCGACACCTATTCCTCCTACGAGCAGTACTTC.

In its sample, this clone was seen once. The V gene is TRBV5-5, the J gene TRBJ2-5; a weak D match, TRBD1 (6 bases). CDR1 and CDR2 (germline): SGHKS, YYEKEE (reference sequence). V dropped 4 bases and J dropped 5 bases, with 12 bases sitting between them. The CDR3 has 13 amino acids. CDR3 sequence (DNA): TGTGCCAGCAGCCACAGGGCCCTGGAGACCCAGTACTTC. Translating it yields CASSHRALETQYF.

The chain combines TRBV3-1 (or the pseudogene TRBV3-2) with TRBJ1-4; 10 nucleotides align to TRBD1. CDR1 is LGHDT, CDR2 YNNKEL, per germline (reference sequence). CDR3 length: 15 amino acids. V shed 2 bases and J 8 bases; nucleotides not matched to a gene: 5. The chain's CDR3 is CASSQRQGAREKLFF. In nucleotides, the CDR3 is TGTGCCAGCAGCCAACGACAGGGGGCCCGCGAAAAACTGTTTTTT.

The rearrangement links TRBV11-2 to TRBJ2-2; 12 nucleotides match TRBD2. In germline, CDR1 is SGHAT, CDR2 FQNNGV. V was pared by 5 bases and J by 6 bases, with 10 bases of the junction left unmatched. This CDR3 comprises 17 residues. The CDR3, as DNA: TGTGCCAGCAGCCTCCCCCGGACTAGCGGGATCGCCGGGGAGCTGTTTTTT. Its translation: CASSLPRTSGIAGELFF.

V gene TRBV4-1 combines with J gene TRBJ1-3, with D perhaps TRBD1 (5 bases). The CDR3 extends over 17 amino acids. The V gene's germline CDR1 is MGHRA and CDR2 YSYEKL. V lost 4 bases to trimming and J lost 0 bases, with 16 bases between them. The CDR3: CASSPEGGAVSGNTIYF. CDR3 coding DNA: TGCGCCAGCAGCCCGGAGGGTGGGGCCGTCTCTGGAAACACCATATATTTT.

This clone was observed a few times. This chain joins TRBV7-9 and TRBJ2-7; 11 bases agree with TRBD2. V shed 3 bases and J 2 bases; nucleotides not matched to a gene: 6. The CDR3 totals 16 residues. CDR1 SEHNR and CDR2 FQNEAQ come from the germline V gene (reference sequence). The chain's CDR3 is CASSFGLAGGTYEQYF. CDR3 DNA: TGTGCCAGCAGCTTCGGATTAGCGGGAGGGACCTACGAGCAGTACTTC.

The genes are TRBV10-3 and TRBJ2-7, with 7 bases identical to TRBD1. Germline lookup yields CDR1 ENHRY and CDR2 SYGVKD. The CDR3 spans 12 residues. V shed 6 bases, J shed 5 bases, and the junction held 4 bases outside the gene matches. The CDR3 loop is CAIRGQTHEQYF. CDR3 DNA: TGTGCCATCAGGGGACAGACCCACGAGCAGTACTTC.

Comment on this clone: This CDR3 is also generated by other DNA sequences in the sample. The chain links TRBV19 to TRBJ2-3; 7 bases line up with TRBD2. Germline values: CDR1 LNHDA, CDR2 SQIVND (reference sequence). Trimming removed 8 bases from V and 6 bases from J; junction bases left unmatched: 8. The CDR3 totals 13 residues. The CDR3 protein is CASRRGGVDTQYF. CDR3 nucleotide sequence: TGTGCCAGTCGGCGGGGAGGGGTTGATACGCAGTATTTT.

J is TRBJ2-6 and V is TRBV10-2; no clear D gene. The length of the CDR3 is 15 residues. The V end lost 6 bases, the J end lost 1 base, and 10 bases lay between the germline ends. Per germline, CDR1 WSHSY and CDR2 SAAADI. The CDR3 region is CASRSRQSGANVLTF. Here the CDR3 DNA reads TGCGCCAGCAGGAGCCGTCAATCTGGGGCCAACGTCCTGACTTTC.

V usage is TRBV19 and J usage is TRBJ2-1, with 12 bases identical to TRBD2. With 5 bases clipped from V and 6 bases from J, the junction kept 2 bases outside the gene matches. Germline V gives CDR1 LNHDA, CDR2 SQIVND (reference sequence). The CDR3 is 14 amino acids. This CDR3 is CASSPSGRGNEQFF. The CDR3, as DNA: TGTGCCAGTAGTCCTAGCGGGAGGGGCAATGAGCAGTTCTTC.

The chain links TRBV6-5 to TRBJ2-7; 7 bases are a match to TRBD2. Germline trimming cut 1 base from V and 3 bases from J; bases unmatched to any gene: 6. CDR3 length: 15 residues. CDR1 is MNHEY, CDR2 SVGAGI, per germline. The DNA for the CDR3 is TGTGCCAGCAGTTACTACGGGGGGAGGGGCTACGAGCAGTACTTC. Protein product: CASSYYGGRGYEQYF.

V usage is TRBV3-1 (or the pseudogene TRBV3-2) and J usage is TRBJ1-1, with D uncertain. Germline-derived CDR1 and CDR2 are LGHDT and YNNKEL (reference sequence). V gave up 0 bases and J gave up 11 bases, with 10 bases separating them. The CDR3 extends over 12 amino acids. CDR3 DNA: TGTGCCAGCAGCCAAGATACCGGGGTGGCTTTCTTT. It translates to CASSQDTGVAFF.

The rearrangement links TRBV28 to TRBJ1-1, with 12 nucleotides matching TRBD1. The CDR3 spans 13 residues. V lost 4 bases, J lost 12 bases, and 6 bases stayed unmatched. Looked up from germline, CDR1 is MDHEN and CDR2 is SYDVKM. The CDR3 DNA sequence: TGTGCCAGCAGTTCGGGGACAGGGGGCGCGACTTTCTTT. Translated: CASSSGTGGATFF.

The gene calls are TRBV6-6 and TRBJ2-2; 10 bases map to TRBD1. Trimming cost V 6 bases and J 7 bases; bases outside gene matches: 11. The V gene's germline CDR1 is MNHNY and CDR2 SVGAGI (reference sequence). This CDR3 spans 16 amino acids. For the CDR3, the DNA is TGTGCCAGCAGCCGTGACAGGGGGCGCGGTAACGGGGAGCTGTTTTTT. It encodes CASSRDRGRGNGELFF.

The chain links TRBV5-1 to TRBJ1-3; no definite D call. The V and J ends lost 4 bases and 0 bases respectively, with 8 bases between them. In germline, CDR1 is SGHRS, CDR2 YFSETQ. The CDR3 runs to 14 residues. In DNA, the CDR3 is TGCGCCAGCAGCGAAACCAGCTCTGGAAACACCATATATTTT. As protein: CASSETSSGNTIYF.

The rearrangement joins TRBV7-9 to TRBJ2-3; TRBD1 is a possible D gene (5 bases). The CDR3 loop spans 13 amino acids. Germline CDR1 and CDR2: SEHNR and FQNEAQ (reference sequence). Trimming shortened V by 5 bases and J by 6 bases, and 12 bases separated the two germline ends. The CDR3 reads CASSQGSTDTQYF. The DNA for the CDR3 is TGTGCCAGCAGCCAGGGAAGTACGGATACGCAGTATTTT.

The chain links TRBV11-2 to TRBJ2-3; 9 bases fit TRBD2. CDR3 length: 15 residues. Germline V gene lookup returns CDR1 SGHAT and CDR2 FQNNGV. V gave up 5 bases and J gave up 2 bases; unmatched junction bases: 5. The CDR3 DNA reads TGTGCCAGCAGCCCGCTAGCGGGAATCACAGATACGCAGTATTTT. Translated, it gives CASSPLAGITDTQYF.

This clone was seen just once. This chain joins TRBV27 and TRBJ2-7; TRBD2 matches 7 bases. Germline V CDR1 and CDR2: MNHEY, SMNVEV (reference sequence). The CDR3 has 15 amino acids. The V and J ends lost 5 bases and 4 bases, in that order; junction bases with no gene match: 11. The DNA of the CDR3 is TGTGCCAGCAGTCCCACGGGCAGCGGGGCATACGAGCAGTACTTC. Encoded protein: CASSPTGSGAYEQYF.

The chain combines TRBV13 with TRBJ1-6; 7 bases map to TRBD1. The V gene end was trimmed by 5 bases and the J gene end by 12 bases; junction bases not matched to a gene: 19. The CDR3 consists of 17 residues. Germline CDR1 and CDR2: PRHDT and FYEKMQ (reference sequence). The CDR3 loop is CASSVTSWGQRFLPLHF. The CDR3 DNA sequence: TGTGCCAGCAGCGTCACCTCCTGGGGACAGAGGTTCTTACCCCTCCACTTT.

The rearrangement links TRBV24-1 to TRBJ2-7, with D perhaps TRBD2 (5 bases). Germline assignment: CDR1 KGHDR and CDR2 SFDVKD. The CDR3 loop spans 16 amino acids. V was cut by 5 bases and J by 0 bases, with 16 bases left in between. The CDR3 DNA sequence: TGTGCCACCAGTGTCAAAGCCGGGGTTATCTCCTACGAGCAGTACTTC. Translating gives CATSVKAGVISYEQYF.